The 32 T cell receptor beta chains below were found in one sample sequenced in a study of tumor and adjacent non-tumor tissue in lung cancer. Three rounds of nested PCR, following a modified ARM-PCR protocol, produced the TCRbeta library. In TCRdb, the multiplex PCR reads were re-called with MiXCR into one record per CDR3 protein. The sample yields 60,000 to 70,000 distinct CDR3 sequences, 65% to 80% seen once. No cell sorting was done before RNA was extracted from the tissue. The normal lung tissue was taken more than 3 cm from the tumor edge. The material sequenced was distant non-tumor lung tissue. Receptors originate from a man between 60 and 75 years old with non-small cell lung cancer.

V gene TRBV29-1 combines with J gene TRBJ2-5; possibly TRBD2 for D (6 bases). Germline CDR1 and CDR2: SQVTM and ANQGSEA. This CDR3 spans 13 amino acids. Trimming took 3 bases from V and 14 from J, leaving 22 bases between them. The DNA of the CDR3 is TGCAGCGTTGAGTCCGCGGTACGGGGGACCAAATACTTC. Translation gives CSVESAVRGTKYF.

The table lists this clonotype with a few counts. Since a much larger clone is just one base distant, this may be a read error. This chain joins TRBV6-4 and TRBJ2-1; 8 bases are a match to TRBD2. The V gene's germline CDR1 is MRHNA and CDR2 SNTAGT. This CDR3 comprises 14 residues. The CDR3 loop is CVSSDSGTSNEQFF. Here the CDR3 DNA reads TGTGTCAGCAGTGACTCCGGGACTAGCAATGAGCAGTTCTTC.

Concerning this clonotype: This CDR3 is missing its conserved last phenylalanine or tryptophan, likely due to a read error. The DNA is omitted, as the CDR3 cannot be located on it reliably, and the CDR3 follows TCRdb's listing. CDR3 residues: CASSYEPLNSGNTIHL. The V and J genes are TRBV6-6 and TRBJ1-3. Germline CDR1 MNHNY, CDR2 SVGAGI (reference sequence). The CDR3 has 16 amino acids, counting both end residues.

This clonotype was recorded at least ten times. V and J are TRBV29-1 and TRBJ2-3; 7 bases fit TRBD2. This CDR3 contains 15 residues. CDR1 and CDR2 from the germline V gene are SQVTM and ANQGSEA. V lost 4 bases, J lost 2 bases, and 9 bases stayed unmatched. DNA of the CDR3: TGCAGCGTTGTTAGGTCTAGCGGCTTCACAGATACGCAGTATTTT. This gives the protein CSVVRSSGFTDTQYF.

Of note for this clonotype: This likely comes from a read error, as the CDR3 has no conserved phenylalanine or tryptophan at its end. CDR3 protein: CASSRQGSYNEQFI. CDR3 sequence (DNA): TGTGCCAGCAGTCGACAGGGTTCCTACAATGAACAGTTCATA. The chain has TRBV6-2 or TRBV6-3 and TRBJ2-1; 7 bases align to TRBD1. CDR1 is MNHEY, CDR2 SVGEGT, per germline. The CDR3 consists of 14 residues.

Comments on this clonotype: Since no conserved phenylalanine or tryptophan closes the CDR3, a read error is the likely cause. The DNA is omitted, as the CDR3 cannot be located on it reliably, and the CDR3 follows TCRdb's listing. The J gene is TRBJ1-1, the V gene TRBV5-1; TRBD1, the table's D call, was not compared with the DNA. Per germline, CDR1 SGHRS and CDR2 YFSETQ. A total of 14 residues make up the CDR3, ends included. The CDR3 protein is CASSRDGQNTEALS.

On this clonotype itself: One end of the junction does not line up with germline, which may come from a read error. The CDR3 DNA reads as TGTGCCAGCAGTTACTCAGGGGTAATCGGGGAGCTCTTTTTT. Protein sequence: CASSYSGVIGELFF. The chain links TRBV6-5 to TRBJ2-2; possibly TRBD1 or TRBD2 for D (5 bases each). The CDR3 has 14 residues. Germline values: CDR1 MNHEY, CDR2 SVGAGI.

This rearrangement joins TRBV7-8 to TRBJ2-3, with 11 bases aligning to TRBD2. The CDR3 runs 15 residues. V was pared by 5 bases and J by 14 bases, with 15 bases of the junction left unmatched. Germline CDR1 reads SGHVS; CDR2 reads FQNEAQ. CDR3 in amino acids: CASSGTSGRSDTLYF. The DNA for the CDR3 is TGTGCCAGCAGCGGTACTAGCGGGAGAAGCGATACGTTGTATTTT.

This clonotype occurred many times. The chain recombines TRBV11-2 with TRBJ2-2; D not certain. The CDR3 has 14 amino acids. Between the trimmed V and J ends, which lost 0 bases and 2 bases, there was a span of 4 bases. Germline assignment: CDR1 SGHAT and CDR2 FQNNGV. The CDR3 region is CASSLEINTGELFF. For the CDR3, the DNA is TGTGCCAGCAGCTTAGAGATTAACACCGGGGAGCTGTTTTTT.

In regard to this clonotype: Mismatch with germline at one junction end may stem from a read error. The gene calls are TRBV4-2 and TRBJ2-1; 8 bases agree with TRBD2. The CDR3 runs to 15 residues. Germline loops: CDR1 LGHNA, CDR2 YNFKEQ. CDR3 sequence: CASSSGTRLCNGQFF. CDR3 nucleotide sequence: TGTGCCAGCAGCTCCGGGACTAGACTGTGTAATGGGCAGTTCTTC.

In the case of this clonotype: One base away lies a much larger clone, so this may be a sequencing read error. The chain couples TRBV28 to TRBJ2-3; 9 bases are shared with TRBD2. V was pared by 2 bases and J by 4 bases, with 4 bases of the junction left unmatched. Per the germline V gene, CDR1 is MDHEN and CDR2 is SYDVKM. The CDR3 is 15 amino acids. The CDR3 DNA is TGTGCCAGCAGTTTACCTAGCGGGATCTCAGATACGCAGTATTTT. It specifies CASSLPSGISDTQYF.

This clonotype was detected a few times. With a much larger clone just one base away, this may be a read error. The chain combines TRBV20-1 with TRBJ2-1; 16 bases are a match to TRBD2. Germline values: CDR1 DFQATT, CDR2 SNEGSKA (reference sequence). The CDR3 length is 17 residues. In DNA, the CDR3 is TGCAGTGCTATCGGGACTAGCGGGAGGGGAGACTACGATGAGCAGTTCTTC. It codes for CSAIGTSGRGDYDEQFF.

Points on this clonotype: The junction differs from germline at one of its ends, possibly a read error. The chain uses TRBV28 and TRBJ2-3; 8 bases agree with TRBD2. Germline V lookup: CDR1 MDHEN, CDR2 SYDVKM. CDR3 length equals 15 residues. CDR3 amino acids: CDTVLAAPNGDTPYF. The CDR3 DNA is TGTGACACCGTACTAGCGGCCCCCAACGGGGATACGCCGTATTTT.

This clonotype was counted many times. V and J are TRBV6-1 and TRBJ2-3; D is possibly TRBD1 (5 bases). Germline V gene sequence: CDR1 MNHNS, CDR2 SASEGT. V gave up 6 bases and J gave up 4 bases, with 17 bases separating them. This CDR3 has 15 amino acids. Here the CDR3 DNA reads TGTGCCAGCAGGGGTTGGGGCAATTGGGCAGATACGCAGTATTTT. Translation: CASRGWGNWADTQYF.

Concerning this clonotype itself: This may come from a read error, since a much larger clone is one base off. V and J are TRBV28 and TRBJ2-1; TRBD2 agrees at 12 bases. The CDR3 length is 16 residues. Germline lookup yields CDR1 MDHEN and CDR2 SYDVKM. V shed 2 bases and J 8 bases; nucleotides not matched to a gene: 7. DNA of the CDR3: TGTGCCAGCAGTTTACCCCGACTAGCGGGAGACCATGAGCAGTTCTTC. Its translation is CASSLPRLAGDHEQFF.

In this sample, this clonotype turned up a few times. This sequence joins TRBV12-3 or TRBV12-4 and TRBJ1-1; D ambiguous. Trimming took off 3 bases at V and 5 bases at J, with 10 bases between the two ends. The CDR3 covers 13 residues. The CDR3: CASSLLGHTEAFF. In nucleotides, the CDR3 is TGTGCCAGCAGTTTGCTGGGCCATACTGAAGCTTTCTTT.

A note on this clonotype: At one end, the junction sequence differs from germline, possibly due to a read error. The chain has TRBV11-3 and TRBJ2-1; 7 bases match TRBD2. The germline gives CDR1 SGHNT, CDR2 YENEEA. This CDR3 is 16 amino acids long. The CDR3 DNA follows: TGTGCCAACAGCTCAGCGGGGACCTCGTTACACAATGAACAGTTCTTC. This codes for CANSSAGTSLHNEQFF.

This clonotype was recorded a few times. The rearrangement uses TRBV20-1 and TRBJ2-1, with 7 bases lining up with TRBD1. The CDR3 consists of 15 residues. V shed 3 bases and J 6 bases; nucleotides not matched to a gene: 11. Germline V gene sequence: CDR1 DFQATT, CDR2 SNEGSKA (reference sequence). The CDR3 sequence: CSASRMTGYSNEQFF. The CDR3 DNA reads as TGCAGTGCTAGCAGAATGACAGGGTACAGCAATGAGCAGTTCTTC.

Regarding this clonotype: Relative to the germline gene, one junction end is altered; a read error may explain this. V gene TRBV11-1 combines with J gene TRBJ2-5; D gene uncertain. The CDR3 sequence is 13 residues long. Germline V gene data show CDR1 as SGHAT and CDR2 as FQDESV (reference sequence). This chain's CDR3 is CVSIPPRQETQYF. Written as DNA, the CDR3 is TGTGTCAGCATCCCCCCAAGGCAAGAGACCCAGTACTTC.

To note about this clonotype: A read error may account for a junction end that differs from germline. The CDR3 bases are TGTGCCAGGAGTGTCCTTGACAGCCGAGGCGAGCAGTACTTC. Encoded protein: CARSVLDSRGEQYF. V usage is TRBV6-1 and J usage is TRBJ2-7, with a weak D call TRBD1 (5 bases). The germline V gene has CDR1 MNHNS and CDR2 SASEGT. There are 14 residues in the CDR3.

Notes on this clonotype: The conserved final phenylalanine or tryptophan is absent from the CDR3, which likely points to a read error. The chain links TRBV29-1 to TRBJ2-5; maybe TRBD1 (6 bases). V lost 7 bases and J 2 bases, leaving 14 bases between the germline ends. Germline lookup yields CDR1 SQVTM and CDR2 ANQGSEA. CDR3 size: 13 residues. CDR3 sequence: CSAETGVQETQYL. Here the CDR3 DNA reads TGCAGCGCTGAGACAGGTGTACAAGAGACCCAGTACCTC.

This chain uses TRBV5-1 with TRBJ2-3, with D possibly called TRBD1 or TRBD2 (5 bases each). The CDR3 totals 14 residues. Germline lookup yields CDR1 SGHRS and CDR2 YFSETQ. V was trimmed by 7 bases and J by 9 bases, leaving 21 bases between them. In nucleotides, the CDR3 is TGCGCCAGCGGCCCCACAGGCGGAGGAGAAACGCAGTATTTT. It is translated as CASGPTGGGETQYF.

This clonotype appeared a single time. The chain carries TRBV29-1 and TRBJ1-2; the match to TRBD1 covers 7 bases. CDR1 SQVTM and CDR2 ANQGSEA come from the germline V gene. J gave up 10 bases and V 3 bases, and 8 bases lay outside the gene matches. The CDR3 length is 12 residues. CDR3: CSVEGDRQAYTF. Here the CDR3 DNA reads TGCAGCGTTGAGGGGGACAGACAAGCCTACACCTTC.

As for this clonotype: One end of the junction is discordant with germline, which a read error may explain. The genes are TRBV7-8 and TRBJ2-7, with D tentatively TRBD2 (6 bases). Germline CDR1 reads SGHVS; CDR2 reads FQNEAQ. The CDR3 has 14 amino acids. The CDR3 DNA reads TGTGCCAGCAGCTTGGAACTAGCAGTCGACGAGCTGTACTTC. Translation gives CASSLELAVDELYF.

Remarks on this clonotype: The junction differs from germline at one of its ends, possibly a read error. J is TRBJ2-7 and V is TRBV7-9; D uncertain. CDR1 SEHNR and CDR2 FQNEAQ come from the germline V gene (reference sequence). This CDR3 has 14 residues. The CDR3 DNA sequence: TGTGCCATCAGCTTGACTCCGGCCCCCTACGAGCAGTATTTC. This translates into CAISLTPAPYEQYF.

This chain connects TRBV7-9 to TRBJ2-3; possible D gene TRBD2, 6 bases. The germline V and J ends were trimmed by 1 base and 0 bases, with 17 bases remaining between them. This CDR3 comprises 18 residues. Per the germline V gene, CDR1 is SEHNR and CDR2 is FQNEAQ (reference sequence). CDR3 region: CASSLGASVLLSTDTQYF. CDR3 sequence (DNA): TGTGCCAGCAGCTTAGGGGCTAGCGTTCTTCTTAGCACAGATACGCAGTATTTT.

On this clonotype itself: Since a much larger clone is just one base distant, this may be a read error. The chain has TRBV20-1 and TRBJ2-1, with TRBD2 matching over 9 bases. This CDR3 is built from 15 residues. CDR1 is DFQATT, CDR2 SNEGSKA, per germline (reference sequence). The junction had 11 bases not matched to a gene; V was cut back by 8 bases and J by 3 bases. CDR3 in amino acids: CSTMVSGSGYNEQFF. Here the CDR3 DNA reads TGCAGTACTATGGTTAGCGGGAGTGGCTACAATGAGCAGTTCTTC.

The chain carries TRBV5-4 and TRBJ2-7, with 10 positions matching TRBD2. The CDR3 length is 15 residues. Germline V lookup: CDR1 SGHNT, CDR2 YYREEE (reference sequence). For the CDR3, the DNA is TGTATCAGCAGCTCTAGCGGGAGCCCGATCTACGAGCAGTACTTC. Protein sequence: CISSSSGSPIYEQYF.

Worth noting for this clonotype: Likely a read error: the CDR3 ends without its conserved phenylalanine or tryptophan. The chain recombines TRBV6-5 with TRBJ2-5; either TRBD1 or TRBD2 may supply D (5 bases each). Trimming pared 5 bases from V and 11 bases from J, leaving 12 bases between. Germline V gene data show CDR1 as MNHEY and CDR2 as SVGAGI. This CDR3 comprises 11 residues. The CDR3 loop is CASSARDGQYL. CDR3 bases: TGTGCCAGCAGTGCCCGGGACGGGCAGTACTTA.

The table lists this clonotype with many counts. This rearrangement joins TRBV10-3 to TRBJ2-3, with 11 positions matching TRBD2. The J segment lost 2 bases and the V segment lost 6 bases, leaving 7 bases of the junction unmatched. CDR1 and CDR2 from the germline V gene are ENHRY and SYGVKD. This CDR3 spans 16 amino acids. CDR3 sequence (DNA): TGTGCCATCAGGGGAAAGACTAGCGGGGACACAGATACGCAGTATTTT. Amino acids: CAIRGKTSGDTDTQYF.

In the case of this clonotype: No conserved phenylalanine or tryptophan is present at the end of the CDR3, so a read error is the likely explanation. The chain carries TRBV4-1 and TRBJ2-7, with 9 bases identical to TRBD2. Germline-derived CDR1 and CDR2 are MGHRA and YSYEKL. V lost 4 bases to trimming and J lost 4 bases; unmatched junction nucleotides: 8. The CDR3 extends over 15 amino acids. This chain's CDR3 is CASSLLAGVGYEQYL. DNA for the CDR3: TGCGCCAGCAGCCTGTTAGCGGGAGTGGGATACGAGCAGTACTTA.

Many counts were recorded for this clonotype. V is TRBV15 and J is TRBJ2-2, with D possibly matching TRBD2 (5 bases). V shed 3 bases and J shed 3 bases, with 8 bases lying between them. Germline loops: CDR1 LNHNV, CDR2 YYDKDF (reference sequence). This CDR3 is built from 14 residues. This CDR3 reads CATSSGKDTGELFF. In DNA form, the CDR3 reads TGTGCCACCAGCAGCGGGAAAGACACCGGGGAGCTGTTTTTT.